These 27 T cell receptor beta chains were sequenced from one sample in a study of tumor-infiltrating lymphocytes in primary liver carcinoma. The authors made TCR beta cDNA from around 500 ng total RNA with a constant-region primer. Investigators got TCR beta libraries out of three nested multiplex PCR rounds, done with slightly modified ARM-PCR. TRBV1-TRBV30 forward primers paired with a C-beta reverse primer were used in the first two PCR rounds, which ran around 10 cycles each. Each CDR3 protein is one row after TCRdb ran MiXCR on the multiplex PCR reads. The sample carries approximately 120,000 distinct CDR3 sequences, 55% to 75% recorded once. From 20-30 mg of unsorted bulk tissue, DNA and RNA were co-extracted together. Sequencing was performed on liver tumor tissue from sampling region 3. Subset meaning: tumor region T3, left-lateral pole. These receptors were obtained from a woman aged 55-69 years with primary liver carcinoma and hepatitis B virus infection.

Details on this clonotype: With a much larger clone just one base away, this may be a read error. The conserved phenylalanine or tryptophan normally closing the CDR3 is absent here, so this likely arose from a read error. The rearrangement uses TRBV5-1 and TRBJ1-5, with 7 nucleotides matching TRBD1. The V segment lost 4 bases and the J segment 5 bases; nucleotides outside the gene matches: 6. This CDR3 is built from 14 residues. Germline V gives CDR1 SGHRS, CDR2 YFSETQ. The CDR3 DNA is TGCGCCAGCAGCGTATCAGGGGGGGATCAGCCCCAGCATCTT. This encodes CASSVSGGDQPQHL.

This chain links TRBV11-2 with TRBJ2-2, with D possibly matching TRBD1 (6 bases). Germline assignment: CDR1 SGHAT and CDR2 FQNNGV. The CDR3 loop spans 14 amino acids. Trimming removed 9 bases from V and 7 bases from J, with 18 bases in between. This CDR3 reads CASSSGHTGGELFF. The CDR3 nucleotides read TGTGCCAGTAGTTCGGGACATACAGGCGGGGAGCTGTTTTTT.

Comment on this clonotype: Possible read error: a much larger clone is one base away. The chain employs TRBV30 and TRBJ1-1; 8 bases are shared with TRBD1. The CDR3 extends over 17 amino acids. The V gene's germline CDR1 is GTSNPN and CDR2 SVGIG (reference sequence). Trimming cost V 0 bases and J 3 bases; bases outside gene matches: 12. CDR3 amino acids: CAWSVWPGGALHTEAFF. CDR3 in DNA: TGTGCCTGGAGTGTATGGCCAGGGGGCGCCCTGCACACTGAAGCTTTCTTT.

The CDR3 DNA follows: TGTGCCAGCAGTTTACTGGGACGGATGAACACTGAAGCTTTCTTT. Translated, it gives CASSLLGRMNTEAFF. V is TRBV28 and J is TRBJ1-1; D is perhaps TRBD1 (5 bases). V was shortened by 2 bases and J by 0 bases, with 10 bases between the two germline ends. There are 15 residues in the CDR3. CDR1 and CDR2 (germline): MDHEN, SYDVKM.

About this clonotype: One junction end disagrees with the germline gene, perhaps due to a read error. The V call is TRBV6-6, the J call TRBJ2-1; D is possibly TRBD1 or TRBD2 (5 bases each). This CDR3 has 14 amino acids. Germline CDR1 MNHNY, CDR2 SVGAGI (reference sequence). CDR3 protein: CASRARDGYNEQFF. As DNA, the CDR3 is TGTGCCAGCAGGGCCCGGGACGGATACAATGAACAGTTCTTC.

This clonotype was seen ten or more times. This chain uses TRBV7-9 with TRBJ2-7; 12 nucleotides agree with TRBD2. Germline lookup yields CDR1 SEHNR and CDR2 FQNEAQ (reference sequence). V gave up 5 bases and J gave up 4 bases; unmatched junction bases: 0. CDR3 length: 13 amino acids. This CDR3 is CASSGLAGYEQYF. CDR3 bases: TGTGCCAGCAGCGGACTAGCGGGGTACGAGCAGTACTTC.

Worth noting for this clonotype: One junction end disagrees with the germline gene, perhaps due to a read error. This chain links TRBV25-1 with TRBJ1-1, with 7 bases fitting TRBD1. The germline V gene encodes CDR1 MGHDK and CDR2 SYGVNS. The CDR3 consists of 14 residues. CDR3 nucleotides: TGTGTCAGCACAGGGACAGTTACGAACACCGAAGCTTTCTTT. This encodes CVSTGTVTNTEAFF.

This clonotype occurred a few times. A much larger clone lies a single base off, so this may be a read error. This likely comes from a read error, as the CDR3 has no conserved phenylalanine or tryptophan at its end. The chain employs TRBV10-3 and TRBJ2-5; 7 bases fit TRBD2. The CDR3 extends over 17 amino acids. The germline V gene has CDR1 ENHRY and CDR2 SYGVKD. The V segment lost 0 bases and the J segment 7 bases; nucleotides outside the gene matches: 14. The DNA for the CDR3 is TGTGCCATCAGTGAGTCGAGCGGGGTAGATAAGACTCGGACCCAGTACTCC. Amino acids: CAISESSGVDKTRTQYS.

With respect to this clonotype: Compared with germline, one end of the junction differs, possibly owing to a read error. The chain combines TRBV11-3 with TRBJ1-1; 8 bases agree with TRBD1. The CDR3 covers 14 residues. The V gene's germline CDR1 is SGHNT and CDR2 YENEEA. CDR3 DNA: TGTGCTAGCAGCCCGACAGGGGTGTACACTGAAGTTTTCTTT. Translation: CASSPTGVYTEVFF.

This clonotype was recorded at least ten times. CDR3 DNA: TGTGCCAGTCGGCGGGACCTGAACCAAGAGACCCAGTACTTC. The encoded protein is CASRRDLNQETQYF. The chain couples TRBV6-1 to TRBJ2-5, with D perhaps matching TRBD2 (6 bases). This CDR3 region has 14 residues. Trimming left V 9 bases short and J 0 bases short, with 14 bases between. Germline V gene data show CDR1 as MNHNS and CDR2 as SASEGT.

On this clonotype: Mismatch with germline at one junction end may stem from a read error. This chain uses TRBV11-2 with TRBJ1-6; D unresolved. Germline CDR1 reads SGHAT; CDR2 reads FQNNGV. The CDR3 is 14 amino acids. CDR3: CVSSRTDYNSPLHF. The DNA of the CDR3 is TGTGTCAGCAGCCGGACGGACTATAATTCACCCCTCCACTTT. The entire variable domain, with the rest obtained from reference TRBV11-2 and TRBJ1-6, is as follows: EAGVAQSPRYKIIEKRQSVAFWCNPISGHATLYWYQQILGQGPKLLIQFQNNGVVDDSQLPKDRFSAERLKGVDSTLKIQPAKLEDSAVYLCVSSRTDYNSPLHFGNGTRLTVT.

This rearrangement joins TRBV6-1 to TRBJ2-5, with D unclear. Germline V gives CDR1 MNHNS, CDR2 SASEGT. Trimming pared 1 base from V and 2 bases from J, leaving 20 bases between. There are 18 residues in the CDR3. The CDR3 DNA is TGTGCCAGCAGTGAAGGCCTTGGACCAGCCCTGTATCAAGAGACCCAGTACTTC. It specifies CASSEGLGPALYQETQYF.

A word on this clonotype: The final CDR3 position lacks the conserved phenylalanine or tryptophan, pointing to a likely read error. The chain is built from TRBV6-5 and TRBJ1-2; 7 positions match TRBD1. This CDR3 spans 14 amino acids. Trimming at V came to 7 bases and at J to 5 bases, leaving 10 bases not matched to a gene. Germline CDR1 and CDR2: MNHEY and SVGAGI. CDR3 sequence reads: CASITGTAPYGYTI. The CDR3 DNA sequence: TGTGCCAGCATAACCGGGACAGCGCCTTATGGCTACACCATC.

Remarks on this clonotype: One junction end does not reproduce the germline sequence, and a read error may be involved. This rearrangement joins TRBV11-1 to TRBJ2-2; tentatively, D is TRBD1 (5 bases). This CDR3 has 15 amino acids. Germline V gene data show CDR1 as SGHAT and CDR2 as FQDESV (reference sequence). CDR3 sequence (DNA): TGTGCCAGCAACTTAGGGGAAAGTCTTACCGGGGAGCTGTTTTTT. Amino acid sequence: CASNLGESLTGELFF.

This sequence joins TRBV7-8 and TRBJ2-5; no definite D call. Trimming cost V 1 base and J 0 bases, with 9 bases left between them. CDR1 and CDR2 from the germline V gene are SGHVS and FQNEAQ. There are 15 residues in the CDR3. The CDR3 DNA sequence: TGTGCCAGCAGCTTAGGGCTCGCATACCAAGAGACCCAGTACTTC. Its translation: CASSLGLAYQETQYF.

J is TRBJ2-3 and V is TRBV11-2; no definite D call. The V end was cut by 8 bases, the J end by 9 bases, with 12 bases between. Germline loops: CDR1 SGHAT, CDR2 FQNNGV. This CDR3 is built from 11 residues. The CDR3 DNA reads TGTGCCAGCTGCATTGGGATGACGCAGTATTTT. It encodes CASCIGMTQYF. The entire variable domain, with the rest obtained from reference TRBV11-2 and TRBJ2-3, is as follows: EAGVAQSPRYKIIEKRQSVAFWCNPISGHATLYWYQQILGQGPKLLIQFQNNGVVDDSQLPKDRFSAERLKGVDSTLKIQPAKLEDSAVYLCASCIGMTQYFGPGTRLTVL.

This clonotype has a count of ten or more. The junction departs from germline at one end; a sequencing error may be responsible. The genes are TRBV11-2 and TRBJ2-1; 8 bases are a match to TRBD2. This CDR3 has 15 amino acids. Germline CDR1 and CDR2: SGHAT and FQNNGV. The CDR3 loop reads CASSLRLAMGNKQFF. The CDR3 nucleotides read TGTGCCAGCAGCTTGAGACTAGCGATGGGCAATAAGCAGTTCTTC.

This clonotype was detected many times. V is TRBV10-2 and J is TRBJ1-2; D is possibly TRBD1 (5 bases). Germline assignment: CDR1 WSHSY and CDR2 SAAADI. V was pared by 6 bases and J by 8 bases, with 13 bases between. CDR3 size: 12 residues. The CDR3 spells CASRATGGGYTF. In DNA form, the CDR3 reads TGCGCCAGCAGGGCCACAGGCGGCGGCTACACCTTC.

On this clonotype: One end of the junction is discordant with germline, which a read error may explain. This chain connects TRBV6-1 to TRBJ2-6; D perhaps matches TRBD1 (5 bases). This CDR3 spans 17 amino acids. The germline gives CDR1 MNHNS, CDR2 SASEGT. The CDR3 DNA is TGTGCCAGCAGTGATCACCAAACATTCTCTGGGGCCAACGTCCTGACATTC. Protein: CASSDHQTFSGANVLTF.

This clonotype has only a few counts. Possible read error: a much larger clone is one base away. The chain links TRBV12-3 or TRBV12-4 to TRBJ2-2; TRBD2 matches 8 bases. CDR3 length: 14 residues. The CDR3 DNA reads TGTACCAGCAGAGTAGCGGGAAACACCGGGGAGCTGTTTTTT. Amino acid sequence: CTSRVAGNTGELFF.

The chain is built from TRBV4-2 and TRBJ1-4, with D possibly TRBD1 on 6 matching bases. Germline V lookup: CDR1 LGHNA, CDR2 YNFKEQ. Trimming stripped 4 bases from V and 6 bases from J, with 18 bases between. This CDR3 has 16 residues. The CDR3, as DNA: TGTGCCAGCAGCCGAACTGACAGGAGGCGCGATGAAAAACTGTTTTTT. Translation: CASSRTDRRRDEKLFF.

Many counts were recorded for this clonotype. The chain joins TRBV29-1 to TRBJ2-6; D unresolved. V lost 4 bases and J 2 bases, leaving 6 bases between the germline ends. This CDR3 comprises 13 residues. Per germline, CDR1 SQVTM and CDR2 ANQGSEA. The CDR3 DNA follows: TGCAGCGTTGGGGGAACTGGGGCCAACGTCCTGACTTTC. Its translation: CSVGGTGANVLTF. The full variable domain, completed using reference TRBV29-1 and TRBJ2-6, is SAVISQKPSRDICQRGTSLTIQCQVDSQVTMMFWYRQQPGQSLTLIATANQGSEATYESGFVIDKFPISRPNLTFSTLTVSNMSPEDSSIYLCSVGGTGANVLTFGAGSRLTVL.

Concerning this clonotype itself: A much more abundant neighbour one base away suggests this may be a read error. This chain uses TRBV28 with TRBJ1-6, with D hard to call. Germline CDR1 MDHEN, CDR2 SYDVKM. V was shortened by 7 bases and J by 9 bases, with 13 bases between the two germline ends. This CDR3 contains 13 residues. This chain's CDR3 is CASTGSRSSPLHF. The DNA for the CDR3 is TGTGCCAGCACTGGAAGCCGAAGTTCACCCCTCCACTTT.

This clonotype was observed many times. This rearrangement joins TRBV28 to TRBJ1-1; 10 bases are shared with TRBD1. Trimming removed 9 bases from V and 4 bases from J; junction bases left unmatched: 8. The CDR3 sequence is 14 residues long. CDR1 MDHEN and CDR2 SYDVKM come from the germline V gene. The CDR3 loop reads CASQTGGSGTEAFF. The CDR3 DNA reads as TGTGCCAGTCAGACAGGGGGCAGTGGCACTGAAGCTTTCTTT.

The rearrangement links TRBV24-1 to TRBJ2-1; D remains unclear. V was shortened by 8 bases and J by 0 bases, with 7 bases between the two germline ends. The CDR3 has 13 amino acids. Per germline, CDR1 KGHDR and CDR2 SFDVKD. DNA of the CDR3: TGTGCCACCACCAGCAGCTCCTACAATGAGCAGTTCTTC. Residues: CATTSSSYNEQFF.

The chain combines TRBV11-2 with TRBJ2-3; D is ambiguous. From germline, CDR1 is SGHAT and CDR2 FQNNGV. V dropped 1 base and J dropped 4 bases, with 12 bases sitting between them. This CDR3 has 15 amino acids. The DNA of the CDR3 is TGTGCCAGCAGCTTAGGCCCTGAGGCGCCAGATACGCAGTATTTT. It translates to CASSLGPEAPDTQYF.

This clonotype was seen a few times. The genes are TRBV5-1 and TRBJ2-5; D possibly uses TRBD1 or TRBD2 (5 bases each). Trimming stripped 3 bases from V and 1 base from J, with 19 bases between. Germline V gene data show CDR1 as SGHRS and CDR2 as YFSETQ. The CDR3 runs 17 residues. This CDR3 reads CASSSPGRRGPQETQYF. Here the CDR3 DNA reads TGCGCCAGCAGCTCACCGGGACGCCGAGGCCCCCAAGAGACCCAGTACTTC.